This passage covers 20 T cell receptor beta chains from one sample sequenced in a study of blood T cell repertoires in COVID-19. Assay: immunoSEQ multiplex PCR; the TCRdb copy retains only in-frame clones and omits some. The data hold under 45,000 clones, with approximately 79% observed a single time. The sequencing sample was made of peripheral blood. The receptor source for this set is a human donor in a cohort sampled during active COVID-19.

This chain links TRBV19 with TRBJ2-5; perhaps TRBD2 as D (6 bases). The CDR3 extends over 13 amino acids. The germline V gene has CDR1 LNHDA and CDR2 SQIVND (reference sequence). Trimming cost V 11 bases and J 4 bases, with 17 bases left between them. Here the CDR3 DNA reads TGTGCCCCCCCACCTGGAGGGAGAGAGACCCAGTACTTC. Translating gives CAPPPGGRETQYF. The full variable domain, in which reference TRBV19 and TRBJ2-5 provide the parts outside the CDR3, is DGGITQSPKYLFRKEGQNVTLSCEQNLNHDAMYWYRQDPGQGLRLIYYSQIVNDFQKGDIAEGYSVSREKKESFPLTVTSAQKNPTAFYLCAPPPGGRETQYFGPGTRLLVL.

This clone has just one count. Written as DNA, the CDR3 is TGTGCCAGCAGCTTGGCCAGCGGGCACGATCAGCCCCAGCATTTT. This encodes CASSLASGHDQPQHF. This chain uses TRBV5-6 with TRBJ1-5, with D hard to call. The CDR3 is 15 residues long. CDR1 is SGHDT and CDR2 is YYEEEE in the germline V gene. Trimming stripped 0 bases from V and 5 bases from J, with 12 bases between.

V usage is TRBV3-1 (or the pseudogene TRBV3-2) and J usage is TRBJ2-1; the D is unclear. The CDR3 is 14 residues long. V was shortened by 1 base and J by 7 bases, with 11 bases between the two germline ends. Per the germline V gene, CDR1 is LGHDT and CDR2 is YNNKEL (reference sequence). The CDR3 DNA sequence: TGTGCCAGCAGCCAAGGATGGCAGGCTAATGAGCAGTTCTTC. Amino acids: CASSQGWQANEQFF.

The chain uses TRBV6-1 and TRBJ1-2; unclear D gene. The V end lost 3 bases, the J end lost 8 bases, and 19 bases lay between the germline ends. Germline CDR1 is MNHNS and CDR2 is SASEGT. The CDR3 totals 15 residues. The CDR3 nucleotides are TGTGCCAGCAGTGATTCGAGGAGGGCTATCTACGGCTACACCTTC. Amino acids: CASSDSRRAIYGYTF.

The genes are TRBV6-4 and TRBJ2-2; possible D gene TRBD1, 5 bases. The V end was cut by 5 bases, the J end by 5 bases, with 6 bases between. CDR1 MRHNA and CDR2 SNTAGT come from the germline V gene. CDR3 size: 12 residues. The CDR3 region is CASSYRTGELFF. For the CDR3, the DNA is TGTGCCAGCAGTTACAGGACCGGGGAGCTGTTTTTT.

This rearrangement joins TRBV12-2 to TRBJ1-1; the table's TRBD1 call for D was not verified on the DNA. TRBV12-2 is a pseudogene segment. The length of the CDR3 is 16 residues. The CDR3: CASRIEQGPRGAEAFF. The DNA for the CDR3 is TGTGCAAGTCGCATCGAACAGGGGCCGCGGGGAGCTGAAGCTTTCTTT.

This chain uses TRBV6-6 with TRBJ1-3; D gene unclear. Germline-derived CDR1 and CDR2 are MNHNY and SVGAGI (reference sequence). The V end was cut by 6 bases, the J end by 4 bases, with 10 bases between. This CDR3 comprises 13 residues. CDR3 bases: TGTGCCAGCAGCCACGGAGGGGGAAACACCATATATTTT. Translation gives CASSHGGGNTIYF.

The chain combines TRBV2 with TRBJ2-5; 7 bases fit TRBD1. The CDR3 consists of 14 residues. Trimming at V came to 7 bases and at J to 5 bases, leaving 10 bases not matched to a gene. Germline assignment: CDR1 SNHLY and CDR2 FYNNEI. Here the CDR3 reads CASIRDSVGETQYF. DNA for the CDR3: TGTGCCAGCATAAGGGACAGTGTAGGCGAGACCCAGTACTTC.

V gene TRBV5-1 combines with J gene TRBJ1-6; D is unclear. Per germline, CDR1 SGHRS and CDR2 YFSETQ. The ends were cut back, 0 bases at V and 8 bases at J, with 6 bases in the middle. The CDR3 has 13 residues. The CDR3 DNA reads TGCGCCAGCAGCTTGGGCTCGGATTCACCCCTCCACTTT. It yields the protein CASSLGSDSPLHF. Combining the CDR3 with reference TRBV5-1 and TRBJ1-6 gives the whole variable domain KAGVTQTPRYLIKTRGQQVTLSCSPISGHRSVSWYQQTPGQGLQFLFEYFSETQRNKGNFPGRFSGRQFSNSRSEMNVSTLELGDSALYLCASSLGSDSPLHFGNGTRLTVT.

The chain has TRBV19 and TRBJ1-6; 8 bases map to TRBD1. The CDR3 covers 14 residues. The V segment lost 5 bases and the J segment 10 bases; nucleotides outside the gene matches: 7. CDR1 and CDR2 from the germline V gene are LNHDA and SQIVND (reference sequence). CDR3 DNA sequence: TGTGCCAGTAGTTTTTTGACAGGGGAATCACCCCTCCACTTT. Translating it yields CASSFLTGESPLHF.

This clone was picked up one time. The genes are TRBV6-5 and TRBJ2-1; possible D gene TRBD1, 5 bases. Germline V gene sequence: CDR1 MNHEY, CDR2 SVGAGI. The CDR3 is 14 amino acids. Trimming left V 8 bases short and J 7 bases short, with 18 bases between. The CDR3 reads CASAPSRVKNEQFF. The CDR3 DNA reads TGTGCCAGCGCCCCGAGCAGGGTAAAGAATGAGCAGTTCTTC.

The CDR3 spells CASSQYRQSNQPQHF. The DNA of the CDR3 is TGTGCCAGCAGCCAATATAGACAGTCCAATCAGCCCCAGCATTTT. This sequence joins TRBV16 and TRBJ1-5; tentative D call: TRBD1 (5 bases). Trimming removed 1 base at V and 3 bases at J, with 10 bases between. The CDR3 sequence is 15 residues long. Per the germline V gene, CDR1 is KGHSY and CDR2 is FQNENV.

V usage is TRBV4-1 and J usage is TRBJ1-2; 7 nucleotides agree with TRBD1. CDR3 length: 15 residues. Per germline, CDR1 MGHRA and CDR2 YSYEKL. V lost 4 bases and J lost 2; bases outside the gene matches: 7. This CDR3 reads CASSRSGQTNYGYTF. The CDR3 region has the DNA TGCGCCAGCAGCCGATCGGGACAGACCAACTATGGCTACACCTTC.

The chain links TRBV24-1 to TRBJ2-3; D remains ambiguous. The CDR3 totals 16 residues. Germline V gives CDR1 KGHDR, CDR2 SFDVKD. Trimming cost V 4 bases and J 6 bases, with 19 bases left between them. CDR3 in amino acids: CATSDGARVLRDTQYF. The CDR3 DNA follows: TGTGCCACCAGTGACGGTGCACGGGTTTTAAGGGATACGCAGTATTTT.

The chain joins TRBV5-5 to TRBJ1-2; no reliable D call. Trimming stripped 4 bases from V and 8 bases from J, with 18 bases between. This CDR3 comprises 14 residues. In germline, CDR1 is SGHKS, CDR2 YYEKEE (reference sequence). CDR3 sequence: CASSRSGGPAGYTF. The CDR3 coding sequence is TGTGCCAGCAGCCGATCCGGCGGCCCGGCGGGCTACACCTTC.

The CDR3 DNA follows: TGTGCCAGCAGCCAATGGGGGGTCAGCCAGCCCCAGCATTTT. Protein: CASSQWGVSQPQHF. The rearrangement joins TRBV4-2 to TRBJ1-5; perhaps TRBD1 as D (5 bases). CDR3 length: 14 amino acids. V lost 2 bases and J 7 bases, leaving 12 bases between the germline ends. Germline V gene lookup returns CDR1 LGHNA and CDR2 YNFKEQ.

V usage is TRBV6-1 and J usage is TRBJ1-2; 12 bases match TRBD1. The germline gives CDR1 MNHNS, CDR2 SASEGT. The CDR3 consists of 16 residues. J was trimmed by 8 bases and V by 0 bases; bases with no gene match: 7. The CDR3: CASSEAVGQGAWGYTF. In DNA, the CDR3 is TGTGCCAGCAGTGAAGCGGTGGGACAGGGGGCGTGGGGCTACACCTTC.

The rearrangement links TRBV19 to TRBJ2-2; D not resolved. There are 14 residues in the CDR3. CDR1 and CDR2 (germline): LNHDA, SQIVND (reference sequence). V dropped 5 bases and J dropped 1 base, with 8 bases sitting between them. CDR3 residues: CASSESGNTGELFF. In DNA, the CDR3 is TGTGCCAGTAGTGAGAGTGGGAACACCGGGGAGCTGTTTTTT.

This clone was seen once. The genes are TRBV12-3 or TRBV12-4 and TRBJ2-7; 9 bases line up with TRBD1. The CDR3 extends over 11 amino acids. The V gene end was trimmed by 8 bases and the J gene end by 5 bases; junction bases not matched to a gene: 1. In DNA, the CDR3 is TGTGCCAGCGGACAGGGGAACGAGCAGTACGTC. This codes for CASGQGNEQYV.

The chain carries TRBV11-2 and TRBJ2-1; 9 nucleotides agree with TRBD2. With V trimmed by 1 base and J by 8 bases, 3 bases remained unmatched. The CDR3 extends over 14 amino acids. Germline V gene sequence: CDR1 SGHAT, CDR2 FQNNGV. The CDR3 bases are TGTGCCAGCAGCTTAGGCGGGGGGGCCTATGAGCAGTTCTTC. Protein: CASSLGGGAYEQFF. Based on the CDR3 plus reference TRBV11-2 and TRBJ2-1, the full variable domain is EAGVAQSPRYKIIEKRQSVAFWCNPISGHATLYWYQQILGQGPKLLIQFQNNGVVDDSQLPKDRFSAERLKGVDSTLKIQPAKLEDSAVYLCASSLGGGAYEQFFGPGTRLTVL.